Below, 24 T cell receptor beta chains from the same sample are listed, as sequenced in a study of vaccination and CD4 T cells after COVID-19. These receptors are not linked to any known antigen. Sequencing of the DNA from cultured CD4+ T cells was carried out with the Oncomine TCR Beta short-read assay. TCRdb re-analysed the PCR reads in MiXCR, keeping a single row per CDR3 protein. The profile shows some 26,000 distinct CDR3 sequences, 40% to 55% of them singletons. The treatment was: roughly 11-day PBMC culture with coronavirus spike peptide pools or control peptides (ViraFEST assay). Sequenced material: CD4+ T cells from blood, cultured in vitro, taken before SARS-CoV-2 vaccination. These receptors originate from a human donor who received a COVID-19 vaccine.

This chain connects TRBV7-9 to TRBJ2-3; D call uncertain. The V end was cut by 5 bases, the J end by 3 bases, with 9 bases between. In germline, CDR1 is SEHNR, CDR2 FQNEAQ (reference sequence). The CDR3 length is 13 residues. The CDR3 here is CASSVGDTDTQYF. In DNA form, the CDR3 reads TGTGCCAGCAGCGTTGGAGATACAGATACGCAGTATTTT.

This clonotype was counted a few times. CDR3 DNA: TGTGCCTGGAGTGGGACAAGAGGAAAACTGTTTTTT. It specifies CAWSGTRGKLFF. The chain employs TRBV30 and TRBJ1-4; tentative D call: TRBD1 (5 bases). The CDR3 consists of 12 residues. V lost 1 base and J lost 10, with 10 bases in between. The germline V gene encodes CDR1 GTSNPN and CDR2 SVGIG (reference sequence).

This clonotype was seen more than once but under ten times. Here the CDR3 DNA reads TGTGCCAGCAGTATACAGGGGGCGCAGTCACCCCTCCACTTT. It translates to CASSIQGAQSPLHF. The chain joins TRBV7-8 to TRBJ1-6; 9 nucleotides agree with TRBD1. This CDR3 region has 14 residues. The V gene's germline CDR1 is SGHVS and CDR2 FQNEAQ. V lost 6 bases to trimming and J lost 10 bases; unmatched junction nucleotides: 7.

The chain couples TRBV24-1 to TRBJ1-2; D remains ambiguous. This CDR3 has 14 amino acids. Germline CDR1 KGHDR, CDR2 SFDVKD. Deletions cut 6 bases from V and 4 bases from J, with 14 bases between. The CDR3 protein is CATSRTDGSYGYTF. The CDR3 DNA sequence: TGTGCCACCAGTCGGACGGACGGGAGCTATGGCTACACCTTC.

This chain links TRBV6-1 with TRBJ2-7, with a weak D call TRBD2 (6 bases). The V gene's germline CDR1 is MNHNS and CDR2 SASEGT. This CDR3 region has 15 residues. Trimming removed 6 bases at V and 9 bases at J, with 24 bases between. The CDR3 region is CASRSSGSYTKGQYF. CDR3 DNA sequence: TGTGCCAGCAGATCCTCCGGGAGCTATACGAAGGGGCAGTACTTC.

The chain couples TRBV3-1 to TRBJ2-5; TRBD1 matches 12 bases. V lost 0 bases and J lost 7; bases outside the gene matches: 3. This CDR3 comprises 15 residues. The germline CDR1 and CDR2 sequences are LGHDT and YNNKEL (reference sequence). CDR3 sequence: CASSQDGTGGATQYF. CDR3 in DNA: TGTGCCAGCAGCCAAGATGGGACAGGGGGCGCGACCCAGTACTTC.

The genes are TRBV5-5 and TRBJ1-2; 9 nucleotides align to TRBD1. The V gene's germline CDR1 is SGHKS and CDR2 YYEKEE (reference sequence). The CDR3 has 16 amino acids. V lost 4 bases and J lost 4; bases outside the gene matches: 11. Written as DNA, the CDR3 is TGTGCCAGCAGCAAAACGACAGGGGGAGAGAGCTATGGCTACACCTTC. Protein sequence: CASSKTTGGESYGYTF.

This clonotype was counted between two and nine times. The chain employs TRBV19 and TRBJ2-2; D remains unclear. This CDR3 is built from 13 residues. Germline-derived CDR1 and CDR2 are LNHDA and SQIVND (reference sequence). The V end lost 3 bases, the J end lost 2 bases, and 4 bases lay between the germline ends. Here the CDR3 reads CASSMRNTGELFF. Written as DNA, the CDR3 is TGTGCCAGTAGTATGAGAAACACCGGGGAGCTGTTTTTT.

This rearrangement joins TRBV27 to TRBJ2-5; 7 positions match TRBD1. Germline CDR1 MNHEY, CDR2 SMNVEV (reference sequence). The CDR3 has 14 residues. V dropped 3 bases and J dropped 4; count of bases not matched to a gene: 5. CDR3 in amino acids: CASSFRDRAETQYF. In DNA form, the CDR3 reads TGTGCCAGCAGTTTCCGTGACAGGGCAGAGACCCAGTACTTC.

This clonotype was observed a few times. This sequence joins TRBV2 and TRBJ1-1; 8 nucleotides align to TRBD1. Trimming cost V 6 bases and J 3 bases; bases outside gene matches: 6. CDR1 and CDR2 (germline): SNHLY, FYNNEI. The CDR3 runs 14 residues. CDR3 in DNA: TGTGCCAGCAGGTACAGGGGGGGAGACACTGAAGCTTTCTTT. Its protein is CASRYRGGDTEAFF. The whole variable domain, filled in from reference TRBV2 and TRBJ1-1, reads EPEVTQTPSHQVTQMGQEVILRCVPISNHLYFYWYRQILGQKVEFLVSFYNNEISEKSEIFDDQFSVERPDGSNFTLKIRSTKLEDSAMYFCASRYRGGDTEAFFGQGTRLTVV.

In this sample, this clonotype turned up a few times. The CDR3 sequence: CSARKLQGGTQYF. CDR3 nucleotide sequence: TGCAGTGCTAGAAAACTACAGGGGGGTACGCAGTATTTT. The chain combines TRBV20-1 with TRBJ2-3, with 8 bases fitting TRBD1. In germline, CDR1 is DFQATT, CDR2 SNEGSKA (reference sequence). The CDR3 extends over 13 amino acids. J lost 8 bases, V lost 2 bases, and 6 bases had no gene match.

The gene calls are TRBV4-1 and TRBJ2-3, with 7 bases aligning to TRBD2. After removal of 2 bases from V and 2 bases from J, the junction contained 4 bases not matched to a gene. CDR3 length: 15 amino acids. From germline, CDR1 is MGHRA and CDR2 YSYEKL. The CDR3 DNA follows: TGCGCCAGCAGCCAATGGACTAGTACCACAGATACGCAGTATTTT. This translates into CASSQWTSTTDTQYF.

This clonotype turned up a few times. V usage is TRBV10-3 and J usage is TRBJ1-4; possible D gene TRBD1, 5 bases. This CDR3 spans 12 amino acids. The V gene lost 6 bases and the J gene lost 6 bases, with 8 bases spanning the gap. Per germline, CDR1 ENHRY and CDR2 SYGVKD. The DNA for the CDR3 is TGTGCCATCAGAGGGGTCGATGAAAAACTGTTTTTT. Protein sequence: CAIRGVDEKLFF.

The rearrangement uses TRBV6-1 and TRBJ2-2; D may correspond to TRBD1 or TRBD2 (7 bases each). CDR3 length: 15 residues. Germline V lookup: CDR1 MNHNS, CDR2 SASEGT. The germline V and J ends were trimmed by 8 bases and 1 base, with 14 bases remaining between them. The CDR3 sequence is CASERDSLNTGELFF. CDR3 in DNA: TGTGCCAGCGAGCGGGACAGCCTGAACACCGGGGAGCTGTTTTTT.

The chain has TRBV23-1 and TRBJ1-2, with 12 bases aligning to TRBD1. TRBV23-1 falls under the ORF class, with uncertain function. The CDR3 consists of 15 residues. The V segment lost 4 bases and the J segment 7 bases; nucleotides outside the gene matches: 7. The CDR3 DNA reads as TGCGCCAGCAGTCTGTCGGGACAGGGGGCGCCTGGCTACACCTTC. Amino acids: CASSLSGQGAPGYTF.

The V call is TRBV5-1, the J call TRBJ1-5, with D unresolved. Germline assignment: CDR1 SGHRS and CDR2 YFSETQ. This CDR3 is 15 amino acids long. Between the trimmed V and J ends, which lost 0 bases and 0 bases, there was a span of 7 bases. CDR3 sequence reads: CASSLGPDSNQPQHF. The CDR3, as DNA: TGCGCCAGCAGCTTGGGGCCAGATAGCAATCAGCCCCAGCATTTT.

CDR3 loop: CASSFRRGLYEQYF. The CDR3, as DNA: TGTGCCAGCAGTTTCCGCAGGGGGCTTTACGAGCAGTACTTC. J is TRBJ2-7 and V is TRBV27, with 8 bases matching TRBD1. The CDR3 covers 14 residues. Trimming removed 3 bases from V and 4 bases from J; junction bases left unmatched: 5. Germline CDR1 is MNHEY and CDR2 is SMNVEV (reference sequence).

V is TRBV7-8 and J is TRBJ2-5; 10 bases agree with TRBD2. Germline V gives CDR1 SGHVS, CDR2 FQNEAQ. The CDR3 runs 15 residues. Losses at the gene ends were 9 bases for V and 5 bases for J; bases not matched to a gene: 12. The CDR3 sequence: CASCLRPSGGETQYF. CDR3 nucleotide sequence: TGTGCCAGTTGCTTAAGGCCTAGCGGGGGTGAGACCCAGTACTTC.

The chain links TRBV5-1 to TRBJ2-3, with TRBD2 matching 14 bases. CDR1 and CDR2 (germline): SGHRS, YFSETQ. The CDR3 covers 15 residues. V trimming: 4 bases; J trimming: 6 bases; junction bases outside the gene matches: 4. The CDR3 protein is CASSRLAGGDDTQYF. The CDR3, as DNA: TGCGCCAGCAGCCGACTAGCGGGGGGGGATGATACGCAGTATTTT.

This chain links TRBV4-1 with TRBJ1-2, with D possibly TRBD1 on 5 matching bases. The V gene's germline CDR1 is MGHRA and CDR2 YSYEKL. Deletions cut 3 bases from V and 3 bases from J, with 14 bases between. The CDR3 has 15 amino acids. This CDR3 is CASSQVGSRDYGYTF. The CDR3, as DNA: TGCGCCAGCAGCCAGGTTGGGTCCAGGGACTATGGCTACACCTTC.

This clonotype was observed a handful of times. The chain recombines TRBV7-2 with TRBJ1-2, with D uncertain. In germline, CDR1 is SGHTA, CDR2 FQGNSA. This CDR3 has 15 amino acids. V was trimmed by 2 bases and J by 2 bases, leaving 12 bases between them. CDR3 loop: CASSLNPGQNYGYTF. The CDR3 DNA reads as TGTGCCAGCAGCTTAAATCCGGGTCAGAACTATGGCTACACCTTC.

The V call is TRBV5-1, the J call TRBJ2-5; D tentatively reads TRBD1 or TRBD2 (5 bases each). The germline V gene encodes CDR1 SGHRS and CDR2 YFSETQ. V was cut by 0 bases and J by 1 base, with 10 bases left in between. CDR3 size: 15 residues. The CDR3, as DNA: TGCGCCAGCAGCTTGGGTACGGGGCGCCAAGAGACCCAGTACTTC. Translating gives CASSLGTGRQETQYF.

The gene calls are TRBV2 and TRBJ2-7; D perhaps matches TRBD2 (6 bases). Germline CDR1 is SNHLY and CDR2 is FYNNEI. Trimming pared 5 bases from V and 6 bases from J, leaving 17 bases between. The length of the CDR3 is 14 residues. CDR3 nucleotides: TGTGCCAGCAGTACGAACCGGGACTCCCCCGAGCAGTACTTC. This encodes CASSTNRDSPEQYF.

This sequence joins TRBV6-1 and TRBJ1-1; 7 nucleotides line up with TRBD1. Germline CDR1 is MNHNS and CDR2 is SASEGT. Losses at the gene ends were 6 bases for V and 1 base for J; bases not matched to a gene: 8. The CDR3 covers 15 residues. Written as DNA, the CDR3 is TGTGCCAGCAGGCCTAGGGGACAGAAGAACACTGAAGCTTTCTTT. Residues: CASRPRGQKNTEAFF.